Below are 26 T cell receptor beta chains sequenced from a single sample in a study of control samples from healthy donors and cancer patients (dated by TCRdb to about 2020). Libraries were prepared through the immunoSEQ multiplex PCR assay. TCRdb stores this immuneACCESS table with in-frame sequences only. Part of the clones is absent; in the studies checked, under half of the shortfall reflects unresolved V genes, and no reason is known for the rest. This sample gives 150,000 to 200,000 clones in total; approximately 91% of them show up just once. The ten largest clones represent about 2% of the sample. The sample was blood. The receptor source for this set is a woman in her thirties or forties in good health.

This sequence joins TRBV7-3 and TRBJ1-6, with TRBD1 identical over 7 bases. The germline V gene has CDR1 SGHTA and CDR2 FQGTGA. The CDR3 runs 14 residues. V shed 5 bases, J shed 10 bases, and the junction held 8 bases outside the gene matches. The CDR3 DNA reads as TGTGCCAGCAGCCCGACAGGGAGTGGGTCACCCCTCCACTTT. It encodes CASSPTGSGSPLHF. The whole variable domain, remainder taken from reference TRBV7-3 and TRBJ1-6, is GAGVSQTPSNKVTEKGKYVELRCDPISGHTALYWYRQSLGQGPEFLIYFQGTGAADDSGLPNDRFFAVRPEGSVSTLKIQRTERGDSAVYLCASSPTGSGSPLHFGNGTRLTVT.

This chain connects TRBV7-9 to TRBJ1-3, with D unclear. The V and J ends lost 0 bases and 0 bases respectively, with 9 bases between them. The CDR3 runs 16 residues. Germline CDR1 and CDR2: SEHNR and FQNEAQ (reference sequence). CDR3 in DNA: TGTGCCAGCAGCTTAGCGAGCGGCAACTCTGGAAACACCATATATTTT. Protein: CASSLASGNSGNTIYF.

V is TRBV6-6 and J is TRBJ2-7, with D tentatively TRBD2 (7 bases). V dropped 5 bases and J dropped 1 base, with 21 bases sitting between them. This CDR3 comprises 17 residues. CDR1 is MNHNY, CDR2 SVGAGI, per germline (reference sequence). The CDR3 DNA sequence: TGTGCCAGCAGTCTGAATGGTGCGGGGGCGTGGTCCTACGAGCAGTACTTC. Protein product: CASSLNGAGAWSYEQYF.

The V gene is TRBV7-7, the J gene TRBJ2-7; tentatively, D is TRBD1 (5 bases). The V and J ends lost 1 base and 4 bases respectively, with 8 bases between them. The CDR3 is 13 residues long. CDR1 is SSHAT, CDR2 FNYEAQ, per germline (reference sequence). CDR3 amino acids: CASSLGAGYEQYF. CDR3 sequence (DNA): TGTGCCAGCAGCTTAGGCGCAGGGTACGAGCAGTACTTC.

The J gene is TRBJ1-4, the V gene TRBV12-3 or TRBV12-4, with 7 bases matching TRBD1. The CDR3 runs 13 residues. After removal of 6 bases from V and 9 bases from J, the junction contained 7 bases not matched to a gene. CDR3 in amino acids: CASSPTGAQKLFF. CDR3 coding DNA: TGTGCCAGCAGCCCTACAGGGGCCCAAAAACTGTTTTTT.

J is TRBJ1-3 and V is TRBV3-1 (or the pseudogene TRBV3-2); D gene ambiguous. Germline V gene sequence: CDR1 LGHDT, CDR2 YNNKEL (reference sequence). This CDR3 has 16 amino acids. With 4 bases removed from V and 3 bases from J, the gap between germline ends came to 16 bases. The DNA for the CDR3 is TGTGCCAGCAGCCCCCTATCGGGAACTTTTGGAAACACCATATATTTT. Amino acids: CASSPLSGTFGNTIYF.

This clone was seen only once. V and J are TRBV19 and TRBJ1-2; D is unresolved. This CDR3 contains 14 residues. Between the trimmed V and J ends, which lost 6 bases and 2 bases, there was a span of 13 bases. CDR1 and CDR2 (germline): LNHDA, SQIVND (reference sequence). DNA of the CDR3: TGTGCCAGTAGCCTCGGACTGAACAACTATGGCTACACCTTC. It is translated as CASSLGLNNYGYTF.

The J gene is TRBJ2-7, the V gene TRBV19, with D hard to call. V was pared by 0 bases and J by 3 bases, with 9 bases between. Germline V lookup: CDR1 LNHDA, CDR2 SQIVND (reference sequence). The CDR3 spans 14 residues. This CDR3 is CASSIEDGYYEQYF. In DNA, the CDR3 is TGTGCCAGTAGTATAGAGGACGGATACTACGAGCAGTACTTC.

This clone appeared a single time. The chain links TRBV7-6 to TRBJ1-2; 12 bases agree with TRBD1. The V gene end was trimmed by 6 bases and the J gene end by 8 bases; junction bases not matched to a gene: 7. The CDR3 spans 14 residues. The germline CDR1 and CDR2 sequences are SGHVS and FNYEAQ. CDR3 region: CASSRVGTGGGYTF. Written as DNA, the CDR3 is TGTGCCAGCAGTCGAGTGGGGACAGGGGGCGGCTACACCTTC.

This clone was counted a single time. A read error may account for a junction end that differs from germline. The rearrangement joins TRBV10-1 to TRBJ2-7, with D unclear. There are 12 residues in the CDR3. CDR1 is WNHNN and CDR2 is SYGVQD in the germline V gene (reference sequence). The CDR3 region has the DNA TGCGCCAGCAGTGAGACTGGGTACGCGCAGTACTTC. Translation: CASSETGYAQYF.

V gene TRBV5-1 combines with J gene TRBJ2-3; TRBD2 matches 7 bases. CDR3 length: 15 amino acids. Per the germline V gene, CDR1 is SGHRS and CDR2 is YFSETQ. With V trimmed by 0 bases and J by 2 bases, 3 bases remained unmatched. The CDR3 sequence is CASSLAGLTTDTQYF. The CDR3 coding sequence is TGCGCCAGCAGCTTGGCGGGACTAACCACAGATACGCAGTATTTT.

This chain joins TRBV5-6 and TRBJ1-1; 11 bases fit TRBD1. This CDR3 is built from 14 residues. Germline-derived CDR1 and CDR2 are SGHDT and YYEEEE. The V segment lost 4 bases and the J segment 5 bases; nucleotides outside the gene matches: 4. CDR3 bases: TGTGCCAGCAGCCCGGGGACAGGGGGAACTGAAGCTTTCTTT. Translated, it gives CASSPGTGGTEAFF.

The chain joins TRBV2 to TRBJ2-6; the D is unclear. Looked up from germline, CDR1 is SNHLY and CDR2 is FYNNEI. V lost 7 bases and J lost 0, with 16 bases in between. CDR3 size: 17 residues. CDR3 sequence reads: CASMTLDVGSGANVLTF. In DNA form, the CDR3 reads TGTGCCAGCATGACTTTGGATGTCGGCTCTGGGGCCAACGTCCTGACTTTC. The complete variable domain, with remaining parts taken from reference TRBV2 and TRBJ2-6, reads EPEVTQTPSHQVTQMGQEVILRCVPISNHLYFYWYRQILGQKVEFLVSFYNNEISEKSEIFDDQFSVERPDGSNFTLKIRSTKLEDSAMYFCASMTLDVGSGANVLTFGAGSRLTVL.

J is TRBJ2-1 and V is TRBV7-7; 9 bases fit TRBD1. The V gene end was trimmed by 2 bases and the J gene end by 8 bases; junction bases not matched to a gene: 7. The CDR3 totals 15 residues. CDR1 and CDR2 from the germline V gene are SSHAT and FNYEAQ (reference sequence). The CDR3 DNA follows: TGTGCCAGCAGCTTAACGGGACAGGGTCAGGATGAGCAGTTCTTC. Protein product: CASSLTGQGQDEQFF.

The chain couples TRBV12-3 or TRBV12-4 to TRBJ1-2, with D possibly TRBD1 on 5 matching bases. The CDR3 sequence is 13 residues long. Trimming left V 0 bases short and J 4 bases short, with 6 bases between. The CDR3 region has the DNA TGTGCCAGCAGTTTAGCAGGGGTCTATGGCTACACCTTC. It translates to CASSLAGVYGYTF.

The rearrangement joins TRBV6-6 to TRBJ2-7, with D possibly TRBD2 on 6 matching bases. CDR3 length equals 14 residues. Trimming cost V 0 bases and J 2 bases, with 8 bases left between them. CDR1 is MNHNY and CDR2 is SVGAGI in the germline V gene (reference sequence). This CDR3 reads CASSYSGGTYEQYF. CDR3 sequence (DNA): TGTGCCAGCAGTTACTCCGGGGGTACCTACGAGCAGTACTTC.

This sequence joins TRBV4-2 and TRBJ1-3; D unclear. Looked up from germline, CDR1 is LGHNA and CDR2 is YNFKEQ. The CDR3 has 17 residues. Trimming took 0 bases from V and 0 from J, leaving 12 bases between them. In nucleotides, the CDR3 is TGTGCCAGCAGCCAAGAATGGCAGCCAAGCTCTGGAAACACCATATATTTT. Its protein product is CASSQEWQPSSGNTIYF.

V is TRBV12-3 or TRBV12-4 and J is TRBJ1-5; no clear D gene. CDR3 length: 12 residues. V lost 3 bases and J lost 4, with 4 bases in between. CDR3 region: CASSFTNQPQHF. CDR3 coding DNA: TGTGCCAGCAGTTTCACGAATCAGCCCCAGCATTTT.

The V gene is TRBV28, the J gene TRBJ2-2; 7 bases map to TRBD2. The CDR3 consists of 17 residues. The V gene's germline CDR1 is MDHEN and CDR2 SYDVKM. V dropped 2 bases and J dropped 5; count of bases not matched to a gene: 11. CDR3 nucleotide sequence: TGTGCCAGCAGTTTAACGTCTGTGGGGGGGGGAACCGGGGAGCTGTTTTTT. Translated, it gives CASSLTSVGGGTGELFF. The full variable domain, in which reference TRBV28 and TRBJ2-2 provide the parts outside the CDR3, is DVKVTQSSRYLVKRTGEKVFLECVQDMDHENMFWYRQDPGLGLRLIYFSYDVKMKEKGDIPEGYSVSREKKERFSLILESASTNQTSMYLCASSLTSVGGGTGELFFGEGSRLTVL.

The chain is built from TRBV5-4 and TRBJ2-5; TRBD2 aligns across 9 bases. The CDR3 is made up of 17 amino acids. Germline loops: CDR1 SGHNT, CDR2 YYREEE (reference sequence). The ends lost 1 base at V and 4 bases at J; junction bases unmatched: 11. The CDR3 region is CASSLMPSGGLGETQYF. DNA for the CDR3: TGTGCCAGCAGCTTGATGCCCAGCGGGGGGCTAGGAGAGACCCAGTACTTC. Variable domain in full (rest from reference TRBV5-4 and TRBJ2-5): ETGVTQSPTHLIKTRGQQVTLRCSSQSGHNTVSWYQQALGQGPQFIFQYYREEENGRGNFPPRFSGLQFPNYSSELNVNALELDDSALYLCASSLMPSGGLGETQYFGPGTRLLVL.

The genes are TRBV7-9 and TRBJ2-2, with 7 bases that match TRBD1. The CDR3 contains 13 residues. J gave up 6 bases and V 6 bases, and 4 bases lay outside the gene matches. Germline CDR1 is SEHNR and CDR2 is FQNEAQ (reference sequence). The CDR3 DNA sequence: TGTGCCAGCAGATACAGGGGTCCCGGGGAGCTGTTTTTT. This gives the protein CASRYRGPGELFF.

The CDR3 loop is CASSRSYGGHGTDTQYF. The CDR3 coding sequence is TGTGCCAGCAGTAGATCTTATGGGGGCCACGGCACAGATACGCAGTATTTT. This rearrangement joins TRBV6-4 to TRBJ2-3, with D possibly being TRBD1 (6 bases). The V end was cut by 5 bases, the J end by 1 base, with 19 bases between. This CDR3 has 17 amino acids. In germline, CDR1 is MRHNA, CDR2 SNTAGT.

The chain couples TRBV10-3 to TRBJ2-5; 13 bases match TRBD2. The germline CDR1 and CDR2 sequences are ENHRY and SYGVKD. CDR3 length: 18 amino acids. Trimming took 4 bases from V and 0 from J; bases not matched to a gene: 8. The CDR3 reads CAISAGTSGARHQETQYF. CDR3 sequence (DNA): TGTGCCATCAGTGCCGGGACTAGCGGGGCGCGACACCAAGAGACCCAGTACTTC.

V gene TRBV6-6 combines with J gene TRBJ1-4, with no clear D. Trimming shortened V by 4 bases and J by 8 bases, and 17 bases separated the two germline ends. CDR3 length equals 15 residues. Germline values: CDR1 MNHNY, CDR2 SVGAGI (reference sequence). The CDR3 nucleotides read TGTGCCAGCAGTTCCCAGACTGGGGTTTTAGAAAAACTGTTTTTT. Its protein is CASSSQTGVLEKLFF.

CDR3 protein: CASSKAGDPTNTGELFF. CDR3 nucleotide sequence: TGTGCCAGCAGCAAAGCAGGCGACCCTACGAACACCGGGGAGCTGTTTTTT. The chain links TRBV21-1 to TRBJ2-2. TRBV21-1 is an annotated pseudogene. This CDR3 contains 17 residues.

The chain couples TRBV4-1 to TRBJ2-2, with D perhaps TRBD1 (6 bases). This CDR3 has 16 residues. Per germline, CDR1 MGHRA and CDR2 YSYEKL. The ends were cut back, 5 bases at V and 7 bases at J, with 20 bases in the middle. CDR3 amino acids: CASSYKRPGVGGELFF. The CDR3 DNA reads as TGCGCCAGCAGCTACAAGAGACCAGGGGTGGGCGGGGAGCTGTTTTTT.